Below, 18 T cell receptor beta chains from the same sample are listed, as sequenced in a study of beta chain features in type 1 diabetes. Every isolated RNA sample was fully reverse transcribed, so sequencing captured expressed TCRB transcripts. TCRdb's copy holds only in-frame clones and misses some; the assay was immunoSEQ multiplex PCR. The sample includes approximately 330,000 clones, about 11% of them seen just once. Sequencing input: naive CD4+ T cells from blood. These receptors were taken from a woman aged 30 to 39 in good health.

V and J are TRBV5-1 and TRBJ2-2; 9 bases map to TRBD1. Trimming removed 4 bases from V and 0 bases from J; junction bases left unmatched: 7. The germline gives CDR1 SGHRS, CDR2 YFSETQ. The CDR3 length is 17 residues. The CDR3 DNA reads TGCGCCAGCAGCCTCCCGCGACAGGGGGCGAACACCGGGGAGCTGTTTTTT. Its protein product is CASSLPRQGANTGELFF.

This rearrangement joins TRBV5-4 to TRBJ2-5, with D perhaps TRBD1 (5 bases). The CDR3 spans 13 residues. Trimming pared 3 bases from V and 8 bases from J, leaving 14 bases between. CDR1 SGHNT and CDR2 YYREEE come from the germline V gene (reference sequence). The CDR3 reads CASSYDRDGTQYF. For the CDR3, the DNA is TGTGCCAGCAGCTACGACAGAGATGGTACCCAGTACTTC.

The CDR3: CASSLAEGELFF. For the CDR3, the DNA is TGTGCCAGCAGCTTAGCGGAGGGGGAGCTGTTTTTT. The chain links TRBV11-1 to TRBJ2-2; D gene ambiguous. The ends were cut back, 0 bases at V and 8 bases at J, with 4 bases in the middle. The V gene's germline CDR1 is SGHAT and CDR2 FQDESV (reference sequence). This CDR3 contains 12 residues.

The chain combines TRBV28 with TRBJ2-7; a weak D match, TRBD2 (6 bases). Looked up from germline, CDR1 is MDHEN and CDR2 is SYDVKM. V lost 3 bases to trimming and J lost 4 bases, with 16 bases between them. The CDR3 totals 15 residues. The CDR3 here is CASSFPAGSGYEQYF. Written as DNA, the CDR3 is TGTGCCAGCAGTTTCCCAGCGGGTTCAGGATACGAGCAGTACTTC.

This clone has a handful of counts. Other DNA sequences in this specimen translate into the identical CDR3. The rearrangement links TRBV28 to TRBJ2-1, with TRBD2 identical over 11 bases. The germline V gene has CDR1 MDHEN and CDR2 SYDVKM. V trimming: 5 bases; J trimming: 3 bases; junction bases outside the gene matches: 3. This CDR3 spans 15 amino acids. The CDR3 loop reads CASSPTSGSYNEQFF. The CDR3 coding sequence is TGTGCCAGCAGTCCAACTAGCGGGAGCTACAATGAGCAGTTCTTC.

This clone has a handful of counts. The gene calls are TRBV11-3 and TRBJ2-5; the match to TRBD2 covers 7 bases. Germline lookup yields CDR1 SGHNT and CDR2 YENEEA. This CDR3 has 15 amino acids. Germline trimming cut 6 bases from V and 2 bases from J; bases unmatched to any gene: 9. The CDR3 reads CASSPGLVVQETQYF. The CDR3 region has the DNA TGTGCCAGCAGTCCCGGACTAGTCGTACAAGAGACCCAGTACTTC.

CDR3 residues: CASSYRGRLAGAVYNEQFF. CDR3 DNA: TGTGCCAGTAGCTACAGGGGGCGACTAGCGGGAGCTGTTTACAATGAGCAGTTCTTC. The chain is built from TRBV19 and TRBJ2-1; TRBD2 aligns across 12 bases. Germline V gives CDR1 LNHDA, CDR2 SQIVND (reference sequence). V shed 6 bases and J 4 bases; nucleotides not matched to a gene: 16. The CDR3 is made up of 19 amino acids.

This clone was detected a few times. The rearrangement uses TRBV7-2 and TRBJ1-1; no clear D. Germline CDR1 reads SGHTA; CDR2 reads FQGNSA. V was cut by 0 bases and J by 4 bases, with 9 bases left in between. The CDR3 is made up of 14 amino acids. The CDR3 here is CASSLARAGTEAFF. Written as DNA, the CDR3 is TGTGCCAGCAGCTTAGCGAGGGCGGGCACTGAAGCTTTCTTT.

The chain combines TRBV7-9 with TRBJ2-5; D not certain. Trimming pared 5 bases from V and 5 bases from J, leaving 24 bases between. The germline V gene encodes CDR1 SEHNR and CDR2 FQNEAQ (reference sequence). The CDR3 runs to 17 residues. This CDR3 reads CASSPVRLVPRSETQYF. The CDR3 nucleotides read TGTGCCAGCAGCCCTGTCCGGCTAGTACCACGGTCGGAGACCCAGTACTTC.

This clone was seen a few times. This chain links TRBV27 with TRBJ2-1; perhaps TRBD1 as D (6 bases). V shed 5 bases and J shed 3 bases, with 17 bases lying between them. There are 16 residues in the CDR3. Germline V gene sequence: CDR1 MNHEY, CDR2 SMNVEV (reference sequence). DNA of the CDR3: TGTGCCAGCAGTCCCCTACAGGGACGGGTCTACAATGAGCAGTTCTTC. It codes for CASSPLQGRVYNEQFF.

V gene TRBV27 combines with J gene TRBJ2-7; TRBD1 agrees at 10 bases. Per germline, CDR1 MNHEY and CDR2 SMNVEV (reference sequence). The CDR3 has 15 amino acids. V gave up 4 bases and J gave up 3 bases; unmatched junction bases: 6. The CDR3 reads CASSSVGTGVYEQYF. The CDR3 nucleotides read TGTGCCAGCAGTTCGGTCGGGACAGGGGTCTACGAGCAGTACTTC.

The chain uses TRBV15 and TRBJ2-1; D is perhaps TRBD2 (6 bases). The CDR3 is made up of 13 amino acids. The germline V gene has CDR1 LNHNV and CDR2 YYDKDF (reference sequence). V lost 6 bases, J lost 6 bases, and 12 bases lay in between. In DNA form, the CDR3 reads TGTGCCACCAGTGGCGGGGCCCCCAATGAGCAGTTCTTC. Encoded protein: CATSGGAPNEQFF.

The CDR3 DNA follows: TGTGCCAGCAGGGGGAACAGGGGGCGGGGAGAGACCCAGTACTTC. Its translation is CASRGNRGRGETQYF. The chain combines TRBV6-6 with TRBJ2-5, with 9 bases that match TRBD1. Germline lookup yields CDR1 MNHNY and CDR2 SVGAGI (reference sequence). The J segment lost 4 bases and the V segment lost 6 bases, leaving 9 bases of the junction unmatched. The CDR3 length is 15 residues.

This clone was picked up a small number of times. Other nucleotide sequences in the sample specify the same CDR3. The V and J genes are TRBV2 and TRBJ2-7, with D unclear. Trimming removed 2 bases at V and 4 bases at J, with 3 bases between. Germline V gives CDR1 SNHLY, CDR2 FYNNEI. This CDR3 is 11 amino acids long. The CDR3 protein is CASSETYEQYF. CDR3 bases: TGTGCCAGCAGTGAAACTTACGAGCAGTACTTC.

This clone turned up a few times. CDR3 protein: CASSLAAGGQTDTQYF. The CDR3 nucleotides are TGTGCCAGCAGCTTAGCTGCGGGAGGGCAAACAGATACGCAGTATTTT. The chain combines TRBV7-2 with TRBJ2-3; 9 bases align to TRBD2. Losses at the gene ends were 0 bases for V and 3 bases for J; bases not matched to a gene: 4. The CDR3 consists of 16 residues. Germline assignment: CDR1 SGHTA and CDR2 FQGNSA.

This clone has just a few counts. The chain employs TRBV30 and TRBJ2-3; D gene unclear. The length of the CDR3 is 11 residues. Germline assignment: CDR1 GTSNPN and CDR2 SVGIG (reference sequence). V was shortened by 2 bases and J by 3 bases, with 3 bases between the two germline ends. Here the CDR3 reads CAWSLTDTQYF. CDR3 sequence (DNA): TGTGCCTGGAGTTTAACAGATACGCAGTATTTT.

V usage is TRBV7-8 and J usage is TRBJ1-2; D gene unclear. Trimming shortened V by 1 base and J by 7 bases, and 7 bases separated the two germline ends. Germline CDR1 is SGHVS and CDR2 is FQNEAQ. The CDR3 is 12 residues long. The CDR3 loop is CASSLGLAGYTF. The CDR3 DNA reads TGTGCCAGCAGCTTAGGGCTCGCTGGCTACACCTTC.

This clone was observed a handful of times. V is TRBV7-8 and J is TRBJ2-7; 9 bases line up with TRBD2. Germline CDR1 SGHVS, CDR2 FQNEAQ. With 1 base clipped from V and 4 bases from J, the junction kept 11 bases outside the gene matches. This CDR3 contains 17 residues. As DNA, the CDR3 is TGTGCCAGCAGCTTAGACCTTTCCGCGGGAGGGTATTACGAGCAGTACTTC. This sequence encodes CASSLDLSAGGYYEQYF.